A selection of T cell receptor beta chains follows, all from one sample in a study of CD8 T cells in ankylosing spondylitis. In TCRdb, the 5' RACE reads were re-called with MiXCR into one record per CDR3 protein. Altogether some 150,000 distinct CDR3 sequences are present, approximately 48% being singletons, with the ten largest covering roughly 15%. The specimen was synovial fluid, either unsorted or a sorted T cell fraction (not recorded which). These receptor sequences come from a male donor with ankylosing spondylitis. The CDR3 runs from the conserved cysteine through the conserved F or W. The D gene is left open where the match is weak. Expanded clones get a size class; other rows say once, few or many, or leave the size out.

TRBV12-3/TRBV12-4,.,TRBJ2-7,.,CASSLFPIIHNGEQYF,TGTGCCAGCAGTCTGTTTCCGATCATACACAATGGGGAGCAGTACTTC
TRBV6-5,.,TRBJ2-7,few,CASSYASSYEQYF,TGTGCCAGCAGTTACGCGAGCTCCTACGAGCAGTACTTC
TRBV12-3/TRBV12-4,.,TRBJ2-5,.,CASSEQETQYF,TGTGCCAGCAGTGAGCAAGAGACCCAGTACTTC
TRBV30,TRBD1,TRBJ2-7,many,CAWRGTGWYEQYF,TGTGCCTGGAGAGGGACAGGGTGGTACGAGCAGTACTTC
TRBV6-2/TRBV6-3,.,TRBJ1-1,.,CASSYPPISSRNTEAFF,TGTGCCAGCAGTTACCCGCCAATCAGCTCTAGGAACACTGAAGCTTTCTTT
TRBV4-1,.,TRBJ2-3,.,CASSQDPFEADTQYF,TGCGCCAGCAGCCAAGACCCGTTCGAGGCAGATACGCAGTATTTT
TRBV12-3/TRBV12-4,TRBD1,TRBJ1-2,.,CASSLGTVDGYTF,TGTGCCAGCAGTTTGGGGACAGTGGATGGCTACACCTTC
TRBV6-2/TRBV6-3,.,TRBJ2-7,.,CASSSPGDTYEQYF,TGTGCCAGCAGTTCCCCAGGGGACACCTACGAGCAGTACTTC
TRBV5-1,.,TRBJ2-2,.,CASSEGRPTGELFF,TGCGCCAGCAGCGAAGGCCGGCCCACCGGGGAGCTGTTTTTT
TRBV6-4,TRBD2,TRBJ2-2,few,CASSEASGNTGELFF,TGTGCCAGCAGTGAGGCTAGCGGGAATACCGGGGAGCTGTTTTTT
TRBV28,TRBD2,TRBJ2-5,few,CASSPGLAVSQQTQYF,TGTGCCAGCAGTCCGGGACTAGCGGTATCACAGCAGACCCAGTACTTC
TRBV10-2,TRBD2,TRBJ2-7,.,CASSRRLAGVYEQYF,TGCGCCAGCAGCCGCAGACTAGCGGGGGTTTACGAGCAGTACTTC
TRBV29-1,.,TRBJ1-2,.,CSVSQFGTKGTF,TGCAGCGTTTCCCAATTTGGGACGAAAGGCACCTTC
TRBV4-2,.,TRBJ2-1,many,CASSLGGDSDEEQFF,TGTGCCAGCAGCCTCGGAGGGGATAGCGATGAGGAGCAGTTCTTC
TRBV12-3/TRBV12-4,.,TRBJ2-2,.,CASTSVGGRTGELFF,TGTGCCAGCACCTCGGTGGGTGGTCGCACCGGGGAGCTGTTTTTT
TRBV4-3,.,TRBJ2-7,once,CASSQAQGLLEQYF,TGCGCCAGCAGCCAAGCACAGGGATTGCTCGAGCAGTACTTC
TRBV29-1,.,TRBJ2-3,.,CSANAHTQYF,TGCAGCGCAAACGCTCATACGCAGTATTTT
TRBV12-3/TRBV12-4,.,TRBJ2-3,.,CASSLALWTLRFTDTQYF,TGTGCCAGCAGTTTAGCGCTTTGGACTCTTCGATTCACAGATACGCAGTATTTT
TRBV12-3/TRBV12-4,.,TRBJ1-3,few,CASNVGSSGNTIYF,TGTGCCAGCAACGTAGGGAGCTCTGGAAACACCATATATTTT
TRBV27,.,TRBJ2-7,.,CASSLLGLSPYEQYF,TGTGCCAGCAGTTTATTGGGACTCTCCCCCTACGAGCAGTACTTC